The next 16 T cell receptor beta chains were all read from a single sample in a study of T cells after posttransplantation cyclophosphamide. Cells defined as naive were viable CD3+CD4+ or CD3+CD8+ and CCR7+CD45RA+CD45RO-CD95-CD27+CD28+. Sequencing was performed with immunoSEQ multiplex PCR; in TCRdb, only in-frame clones are kept and a portion is missing. The sample holds around 15,000 clones, roughly 94% seen once. The sequenced sample was naive CD4+ T cells sorted from blood. These receptors were collected from a woman aged 45-60 years in good health and a related stem cell transplant donor.

This clone showed up just once. This chain uses TRBV4-2 with TRBJ2-7; D may be TRBD2 (5 bases). The CDR3 has 13 amino acids. Between the trimmed V and J ends, which lost 8 bases and 2 bases, there was a span of 13 bases. Germline CDR1 is LGHNA and CDR2 is YNFKEQ. The CDR3 region has the DNA TGTGCCAGCTCAACCGGGGAACCCTACGAGCAGTACTTC. Translated, it gives CASSTGEPYEQYF.

The V and J genes are TRBV28 and TRBJ1-4; tentative D call: TRBD1 (5 bases). Looked up from germline, CDR1 is MDHEN and CDR2 is SYDVKM. V lost 6 bases and J lost 6, with 14 bases in between. CDR3 size: 14 residues. The CDR3: CASRLQVSDEKLFF. The CDR3 nucleotides are TGTGCCAGCAGATTACAGGTATCGGATGAAAAACTGTTTTTT.

This clone was picked up one time. CDR3 coding DNA: TGTGCCAGCAGTGAAGCAAACTATGGCTACACCTTC. It is translated as CASSEANYGYTF. The chain uses TRBV28 and TRBJ1-2; no clear D. Trimming took off 5 bases at V and 2 bases at J, with 6 bases between the two ends. Germline V CDR1 and CDR2: MDHEN, SYDVKM. This CDR3 is built from 12 residues.

The rearrangement uses TRBV4-3 and TRBJ1-6; D is ambiguous. V was clipped by 0 bases and J by 10 bases, with 16 bases between them. This CDR3 is built from 16 residues. CDR1 and CDR2 (germline): LGHNA, YSLEER. Here the CDR3 DNA reads TGCGCCAGCAGCCAAGATGGGAGAACCGTCACCTCACCCCTCCACTTT. It specifies CASSQDGRTVTSPLHF.

The chain joins TRBV15 to TRBJ1-2; D is unclear. V was pared by 3 bases and J by 1 base, with 21 bases between. In germline, CDR1 is LNHNV, CDR2 YYDKDF (reference sequence). The CDR3 is made up of 18 amino acids. CDR3 nucleotides: TGTGCCACCAGCAGTGAACAACGATACTACGCCCTTAACTATGGCTACACCTTC. Translation: CATSSEQRYYALNYGYTF.

The gene calls are TRBV28 and TRBJ1-5; 7 nucleotides agree with TRBD1. The CDR3 runs 14 residues. Unmatched junction bases numbered 1, after V lost 5 bases and J lost 0 bases. Germline CDR1 MDHEN, CDR2 SYDVKM. CDR3 sequence: CASSRQGSNQPQHF. DNA for the CDR3: TGTGCCAGCAGTCGACAGGGTAGCAATCAGCCCCAGCATTTT.

The CDR3 DNA reads TGTGCCAGCAGTTACCCAGGGACAGGGGGCTACTATGGCTACACCTTC. The encoded protein is CASSYPGTGGYYGYTF. The chain employs TRBV6-6 and TRBJ1-2; 12 bases are shared with TRBD1. The CDR3 loop spans 16 amino acids. V trimming: 2 bases; J trimming: 3 bases; junction bases outside the gene matches: 4. CDR1 is MNHNY and CDR2 is SVGAGI in the germline V gene (reference sequence).

The chain joins TRBV6-6 to TRBJ2-4; 9 bases match TRBD2. The germline CDR1 and CDR2 sequences are MNHNY and SVGAGI (reference sequence). The trim removed 2 bases at V and 8 bases at J, leaving 4 bases unmatched. The length of the CDR3 is 14 residues. The DNA for the CDR3 is TGTGCCAGCAGTTACGGCGGGAGGGGAGACATTCAGTACTTC. Protein sequence: CASSYGGRGDIQYF.

This chain links TRBV29-1 with TRBJ2-4; 7 nucleotides match TRBD1. V lost 5 bases, J lost 8 bases, and 9 bases stayed unmatched. Per the germline V gene, CDR1 is SQVTM and CDR2 is ANQGSEA. The CDR3 spans 13 residues. CDR3: CSVRQGDGDIQYF. The CDR3 DNA is TGCAGCGTTCGACAGGGAGATGGAGACATTCAGTACTTC.

The CDR3 is CSVEGQFYEQYF. CDR3 nucleotides: TGCAGCGTTGAAGGCCAGTTCTACGAGCAGTACTTC. The rearrangement links TRBV29-1 to TRBJ2-7; no clear D gene. The CDR3 is made up of 12 amino acids. V was pared by 1 base and J by 3 bases, with 7 bases between. In germline, CDR1 is SQVTM, CDR2 ANQGSEA.

The V gene is TRBV7-3, the J gene TRBJ2-6, with 8 bases that match TRBD1. J was trimmed by 2 bases and V by 2 bases; bases with no gene match: 5. The CDR3 is made up of 17 amino acids. In germline, CDR1 is SGHTA, CDR2 FQGTGA. CDR3 bases: TGTGCCAGCAGCTTAGGGGACAGGTTAACTGGGGCCAACGTCCTGACTTTC. This sequence encodes CASSLGDRLTGANVLTF.

The genes are TRBV10-2 and TRBJ2-7, with 9 bases aligning to TRBD2. This CDR3 has 15 amino acids. Germline V gene sequence: CDR1 WSHSY, CDR2 SAAADI. CDR3 nucleotide sequence: TGCGCTACCGTCCCCAGCGGGAGGAGGGTATACGAGCAGTACTTC. Residues: CATVPSGRRVYEQYF.

The V call is TRBV30, the J call TRBJ1-5; 11 bases match TRBD1. The CDR3 is 15 residues long. Unmatched junction bases numbered 7, after V lost 3 bases and J lost 6 bases. The germline V gene encodes CDR1 GTSNPN and CDR2 SVGIG (reference sequence). CDR3 amino acids: CAWSLDRGQGQPQHF. Written as DNA, the CDR3 is TGTGCCTGGAGCTTGGACAGGGGGCAGGGTCAGCCCCAGCATTTT.

V and J are TRBV10-3 and TRBJ2-7; TRBD1 might be the D (6 bases). This CDR3 region has 15 residues. CDR1 and CDR2 (germline): ENHRY, SYGVKD. Deletions cut 3 bases from V and 3 bases from J, with 15 bases between. This chain's CDR3 is CAISDDTGLFYEQYF. In DNA form, the CDR3 reads TGTGCCATCAGTGATGACACAGGGTTATTCTACGAGCAGTACTTC.

V and J are TRBV7-9 and TRBJ2-7; 9 nucleotides line up with TRBD2. J lost 5 bases, V lost 6 bases, and 14 bases had no gene match. CDR3 length equals 16 residues. Per germline, CDR1 SEHNR and CDR2 FQNEAQ (reference sequence). This CDR3 reads CASSATIAGVLNEQYF. The CDR3 DNA follows: TGTGCCAGCAGTGCCACCATAGCGGGGGTTTTGAACGAGCAGTACTTC.

CDR3 coding DNA: TGCGCCAGCAGCTTGAATCCAGATCTCTACAATGAGCAGTTCTTC. This encodes CASSLNPDLYNEQFF. The chain combines TRBV5-1 with TRBJ2-1; D is unresolved. CDR1 and CDR2 (germline): SGHRS, YFSETQ. CDR3 length: 15 amino acids. V was pared by 1 base and J by 3 bases, with 11 bases between. Based on the CDR3 plus reference TRBV5-1 and TRBJ2-1, the full variable domain is KAGVTQTPRYLIKTRGQQVTLSCSPISGHRSVSWYQQTPGQGLQFLFEYFSETQRNKGNFPGRFSGRQFSNSRSEMNVSTLELGDSALYLCASSLNPDLYNEQFFGPGTRLTVL.